This T cell receptor beta chain was sequenced for a study of T cells in Graves' hyperthyroidism and ophthalmopathy. RNA transcripts provided the source from which TCR beta CDR3 regions were amplified. TCR CDR3 regions were first amplified by RT-PCR with HTBI primers. TCRdb itself ran the multiplex PCR reads through MiXCR, one entry per CDR3 protein. The repertoire holds 500,000 to 650,000 distinct CDR3 sequences, more than 14% seen once, with around 13% in the top ten. Investigators excluded patients with uncontrolled infection, other autoimmune disease, pregnancy or lactation. This clonotype has a handful of counts. J lost 4 bases, V lost 0 bases, and 11 bases had no gene match. Germline CDR1 DFQATT, CDR2 SNEGSKA (reference sequence). The length of the CDR3 is 16 residues.

The V gene is TRBV20-1, the J gene TRBJ1-2; 7 bases align to TRBD1. Sequencing was carried out using blood. The sequence came from a woman in her 50s with Graves' ophthalmopathy. DNA for the CDR3: TGCAGTGCTAGAGATTACACGCGGGACAGTCTCTATGGCTACACCTTC. It is translated as CSARDYTRDSLYGYTF.